The 7 T cell receptor beta chains below all came from one sample that was sequenced in a study of CD8 T cells in Susac syndrome. RNA in amounts of roughly 0.5 to 1 ug was reverse transcribed with random hexamers. In TCRdb, the immunoSEQ multiplex PCR reads were re-called with MiXCR into one record per CDR3 protein. Of fewer than 140,000 distinct CDR3 sequences in the sample, less than 95% were seen once. The sequencing input was CD8+ T cells from PBMCs. The receptors stem from a human donor with Susac syndrome.

The chain combines TRBV9 with TRBJ2-5, with D perhaps matching TRBD2 (5 bases). The V gene's germline CDR1 is SGDLS and CDR2 YYNGEE. Trimming removed 1 base at V and 1 base at J, with 14 bases between. The CDR3 covers 16 residues. CDR3 protein: CASSVFADLAQETQYF. DNA for the CDR3: TGTGCCAGCAGCGTATTCGCGGACTTGGCCCAAGAGACCCAGTACTTC.

The chain carries TRBV24-1 and TRBJ2-1; 7 bases line up with TRBD2. V lost 4 bases and J lost 8; bases outside the gene matches: 4. Germline assignment: CDR1 KGHDR and CDR2 SFDVKD. The CDR3 totals 13 residues. CDR3 DNA sequence: TGTGCCACCAGTGAGTGGGGGGGAGATGAGCAGTTCTTC. Its translation: CATSEWGGDEQFF.

The chain joins TRBV6-6 to TRBJ2-1; 7 bases match TRBD2. Germline CDR1 MNHNY, CDR2 SVGAGI (reference sequence). The CDR3 has 16 residues. With 5 bases clipped from V and 0 bases from J, the junction kept 7 bases outside the gene matches. The CDR3 here is CASSSTGGSSYNEQFF. The CDR3 DNA sequence: TGTGCCAGCAGTAGTACGGGAGGTAGCTCCTACAATGAGCAGTTCTTC.

This clonotype appeared a single time. V gene TRBV9 combines with J gene TRBJ1-3; D perhaps matches TRBD1 (6 bases). Per germline, CDR1 SGDLS and CDR2 YYNGEE. This CDR3 has 13 residues. Between the trimmed V and J ends, which lost 6 bases and 4 bases, there was a span of 11 bases. The CDR3 protein is CASTPGHGNTIYF. As DNA, the CDR3 is TGTGCCAGCACCCCGGGACACGGAAACACCATATATTTT.

Here the CDR3 reads CSKILPGQGEPGELFF. The CDR3 bases are TGCAGCAAAATCCTTCCGGGACAGGGGGAACCCGGGGAGCTGTTTTTT. This sequence joins TRBV29-1 and TRBJ2-2; 11 bases fit TRBD1. Looked up from germline, CDR1 is SQVTM and CDR2 is ANQGSEA. V gave up 8 bases and J gave up 6 bases; unmatched junction bases: 14. This CDR3 comprises 16 residues.

This clonotype was counted once. V and J are TRBV6-5 and TRBJ1-5, with D perhaps TRBD1 (6 bases). The length of the CDR3 is 14 residues. Trimming stripped 2 bases from V and 4 bases from J, with 9 bases between. Germline V gene sequence: CDR1 MNHEY, CDR2 SVGAGI. The CDR3 is CASSYQGKNQPQHF. In DNA, the CDR3 is TGTGCCAGCAGTTACCAGGGGAAAAATCAGCCCCAGCATTTT.

V usage is TRBV4-3 and J usage is TRBJ2-1; either TRBD1 or TRBD2 may fit D (5 bases each). V gave up 0 bases and J gave up 1 base, with 7 bases separating them. CDR1 is LGHNA, CDR2 YSLEER, per germline. The CDR3 length is 15 residues. The DNA for the CDR3 is TGCGCCAGCAGCCAAGATGGGGGATCCTACAATGAGCAGTTCTTC. As protein: CASSQDGGSYNEQFF.